This entry is about one T cell receptor (beta chain). TCRdb's table, derived via immunoSEQ multiplex PCR, lists solely in-frame clones and lacks some. The sample holds around 43,000 clones, about 86% seen once. The sample is drawn from a study of T cell clones after liver transplantation. Study summary: TCRbeta sequencing after a pre-transplant mixed lymphocyte reaction identified graft-donor-reactive clones, later tracked in post-transplant blood. Pre-transplant mixed lymphocyte reactions yielded third-party-reactive TCRbeta sequences as comparators for graft-donor-reactive sequences.

Germline CDR1 SGDLS, CDR2 YYNGEE. Trimming took 0 bases from V and 2 from J, leaving 8 bases between them. This CDR3 is built from 14 residues. V and J are TRBV9 and TRBJ1-1; D is undetermined. This TCR was sampled from a human patient who received a liver transplant. The graft donor may have given rise to some T cells. The input for sequencing was CD4+ T cells from blood, taken 24 months after liver transplant. The CDR3 loop is CASSVAGVNTEAFF. The CDR3 DNA sequence: TGTGCCAGCAGCGTAGCCGGGGTAAACACTGAAGCTTTCTTT. Based on the CDR3 plus reference TRBV9 and TRBJ1-1, the full variable domain is DSGVTQTPKHLITATGQRVTLRCSPRSGDLSVYWYQQSLDQGLQFLIQYYNGEERAKGNILERFSAQQFPDLHSELNLSSLELGDSALYFCASSVAGVNTEAFFGQGTRLTVV.